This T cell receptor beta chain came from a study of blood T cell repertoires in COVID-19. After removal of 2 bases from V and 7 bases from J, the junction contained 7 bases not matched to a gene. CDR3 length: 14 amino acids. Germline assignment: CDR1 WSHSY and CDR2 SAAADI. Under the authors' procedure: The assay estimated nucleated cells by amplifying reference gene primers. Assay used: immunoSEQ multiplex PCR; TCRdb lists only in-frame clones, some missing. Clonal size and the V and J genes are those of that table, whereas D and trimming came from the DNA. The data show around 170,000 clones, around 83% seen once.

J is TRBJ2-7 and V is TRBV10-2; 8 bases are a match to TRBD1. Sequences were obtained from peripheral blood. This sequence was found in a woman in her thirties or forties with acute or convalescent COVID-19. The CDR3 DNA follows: TGCGCCAGCAGTGAGAGGCAGGGGGCCTGGGAGCAGTACTTC. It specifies CASSERQGAWEQYF.